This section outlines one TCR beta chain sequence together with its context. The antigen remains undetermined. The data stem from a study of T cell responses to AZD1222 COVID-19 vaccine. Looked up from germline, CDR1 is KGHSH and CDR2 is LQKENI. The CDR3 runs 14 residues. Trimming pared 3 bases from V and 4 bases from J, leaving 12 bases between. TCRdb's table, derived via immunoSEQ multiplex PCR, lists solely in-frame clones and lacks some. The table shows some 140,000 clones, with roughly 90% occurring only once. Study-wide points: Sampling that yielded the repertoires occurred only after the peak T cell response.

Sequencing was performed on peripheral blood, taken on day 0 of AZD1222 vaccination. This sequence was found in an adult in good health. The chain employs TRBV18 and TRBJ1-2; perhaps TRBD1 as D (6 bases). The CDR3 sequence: CASSPNRDAYGYTF. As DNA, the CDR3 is TGTGCCAGCTCACCGAACAGGGATGCCTATGGCTACACCTTC.